The clone carrying this T cell receptor beta chain was recorded at least ten times. Its target is unknown. As for time point: newly diagnosed GD, antithyroid drugs for less than 3 months. Following extraction of RNA from PBMCs, that RNA was used to make the TCR library. It was by American Thyroid Association guidelines that Graves' disease was diagnosed. Staff drew 8 to 9 milliliters of peripheral blood into EDTA tubes. The CDR3 contains 16 residues. Trimming shortened V by 2 bases and J by 5 bases, and 15 bases separated the two germline ends. CDR1 and CDR2 (germline): SGHTA, FQGNSA. Construction of the TCR beta libraries employed iRepertoire HTBI primers in conjunction with Arm-PCR of CDR3 regions. A single record per CDR3 protein comes from TCRdb applying MiXCR to the multiplex PCR reads. The top ten hold approximately 20% of the sample, which has approximately 230,000 distinct CDR3 sequences, around 20% seen once.

The sample originates from a study of regulatory T cells in long-lasting Graves disease. General study points: The study found TRBV28, TRBJ1-2 and TRBJ2-5 favored in persistent disease.

This TCR was sampled from a female donor with Graves disease. The sequenced sample was peripheral blood mononuclear cells (PBMCs), obtained at new diagnosis, from a patient treated with antithyroid drugs. The chain has TRBV7-2 and TRBJ1-4; no definite D call. CDR3 nucleotide sequence: TGTGCCAGCAGCTTAAAACCGGCGGGAGACAATGAAAAACTGTTTTTT. Its protein product is CASSLKPAGDNEKLFF.